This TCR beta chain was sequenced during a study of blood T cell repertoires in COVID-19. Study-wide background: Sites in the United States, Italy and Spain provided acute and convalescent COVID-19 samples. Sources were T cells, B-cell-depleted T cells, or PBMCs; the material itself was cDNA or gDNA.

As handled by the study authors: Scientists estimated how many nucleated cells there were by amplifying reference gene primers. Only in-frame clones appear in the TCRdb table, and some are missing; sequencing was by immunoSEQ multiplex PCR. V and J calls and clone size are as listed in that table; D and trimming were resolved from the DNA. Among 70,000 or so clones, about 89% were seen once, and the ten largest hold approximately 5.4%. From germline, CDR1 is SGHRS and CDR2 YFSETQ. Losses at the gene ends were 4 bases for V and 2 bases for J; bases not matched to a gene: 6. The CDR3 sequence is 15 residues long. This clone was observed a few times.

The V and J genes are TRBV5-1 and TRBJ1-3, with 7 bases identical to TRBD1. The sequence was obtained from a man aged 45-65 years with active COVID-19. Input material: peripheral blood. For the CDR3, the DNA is TGCGCCAGCAGCAAGGGACAGCCCGCTGGAAACACCATATATTTT. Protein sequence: CASSKGQPAGNTIYF.